This T cell receptor (beta chain) was recovered during a study of cytomegalovirus exposure and HLA in healthy donors. TCRdb's copy holds only in-frame clones and misses some; the assay was immunoSEQ multiplex PCR. The sample holds about 98,000 clones, about 88% seen once. The sample taken for sequencing was PBMCs. The source of this sequence is a man between 18 and 35 years old in good health and CMV-seropositive.

The CDR3, as DNA: TGTGCCAGCAGTTTATCGGCAGGGCTGTACGAGCAGTACTTC. This sequence encodes CASSLSAGLYEQYF. The chain recombines TRBV27 with TRBJ2-7; D possibly corresponds to TRBD1 (5 bases). The germline V gene encodes CDR1 MNHEY and CDR2 SMNVEV (reference sequence). The CDR3 has 14 residues. The germline V and J ends were trimmed by 0 bases and 4 bases, with 10 bases remaining between them.